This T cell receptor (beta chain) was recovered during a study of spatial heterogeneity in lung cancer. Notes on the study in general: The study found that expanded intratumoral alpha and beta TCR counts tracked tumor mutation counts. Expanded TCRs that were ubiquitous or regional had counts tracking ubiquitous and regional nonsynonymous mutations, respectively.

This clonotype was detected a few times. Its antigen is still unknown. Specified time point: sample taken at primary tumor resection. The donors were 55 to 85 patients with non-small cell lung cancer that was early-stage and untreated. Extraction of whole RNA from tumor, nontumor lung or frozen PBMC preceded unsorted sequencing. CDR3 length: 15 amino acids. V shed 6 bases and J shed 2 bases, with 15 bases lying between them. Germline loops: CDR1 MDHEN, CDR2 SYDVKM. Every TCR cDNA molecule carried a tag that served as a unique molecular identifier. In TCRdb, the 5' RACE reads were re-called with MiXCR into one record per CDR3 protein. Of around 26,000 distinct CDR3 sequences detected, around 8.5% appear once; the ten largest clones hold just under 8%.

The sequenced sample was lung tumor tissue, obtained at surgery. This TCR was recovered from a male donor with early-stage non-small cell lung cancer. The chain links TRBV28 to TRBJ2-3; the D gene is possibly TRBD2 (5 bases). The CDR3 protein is CASSPDRDYTDTQYF. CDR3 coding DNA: TGTGCCAGCAGCCCGGACCGAGACTACACAGATACGCAGTATTTT.